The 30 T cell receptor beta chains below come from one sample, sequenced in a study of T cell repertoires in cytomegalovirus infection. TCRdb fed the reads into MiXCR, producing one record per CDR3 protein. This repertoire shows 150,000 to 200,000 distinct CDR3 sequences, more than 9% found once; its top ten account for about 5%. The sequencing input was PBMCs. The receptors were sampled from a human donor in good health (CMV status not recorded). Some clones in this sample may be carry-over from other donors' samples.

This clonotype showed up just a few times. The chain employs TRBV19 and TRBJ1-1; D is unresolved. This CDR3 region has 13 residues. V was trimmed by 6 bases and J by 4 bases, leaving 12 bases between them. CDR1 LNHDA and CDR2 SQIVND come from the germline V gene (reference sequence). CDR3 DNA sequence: TGTGCCAGTAGGCTTGTCGGGGTCACTGAAGCTTTCTTT. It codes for CASRLVGVTEAFF.

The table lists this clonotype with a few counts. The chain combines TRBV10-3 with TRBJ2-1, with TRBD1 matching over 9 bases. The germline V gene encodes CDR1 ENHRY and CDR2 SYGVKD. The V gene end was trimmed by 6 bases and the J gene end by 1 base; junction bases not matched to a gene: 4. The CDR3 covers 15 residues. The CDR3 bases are TGTGCCATCAGATCCGGGACAGGGTCCTACAATGAGCAGTTCTTC. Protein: CAIRSGTGSYNEQFF.

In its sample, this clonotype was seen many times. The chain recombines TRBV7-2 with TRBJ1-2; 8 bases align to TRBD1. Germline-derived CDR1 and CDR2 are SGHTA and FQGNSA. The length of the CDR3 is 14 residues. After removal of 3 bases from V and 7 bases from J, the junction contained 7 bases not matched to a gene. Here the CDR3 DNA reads TGTGCCAGCAGCTTTGGAGGACAGGGAGCTGGCTACACCTTC. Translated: CASSFGGQGAGYTF.

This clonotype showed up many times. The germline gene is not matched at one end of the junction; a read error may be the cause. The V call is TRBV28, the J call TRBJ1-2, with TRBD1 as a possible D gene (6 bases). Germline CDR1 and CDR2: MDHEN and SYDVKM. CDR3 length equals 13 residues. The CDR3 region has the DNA TGTGCCAGCAGTCCCGGGGACACAGGGATCAACGGATTC. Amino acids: CASSPGDTGINGF.

The CDR3 is CASSLAHNEAFF. Here the CDR3 DNA reads TGTGCCAGCAGTCTCGCTCACAACGAAGCTTTCTTT. V and J are TRBV25-1 and TRBJ1-1; no firm D call. Germline V CDR1 and CDR2: MGHDK, SYGVNS. Between the trimmed V and J ends, which lost 5 bases and 8 bases, there was a span of 12 bases. The length of the CDR3 is 12 residues.

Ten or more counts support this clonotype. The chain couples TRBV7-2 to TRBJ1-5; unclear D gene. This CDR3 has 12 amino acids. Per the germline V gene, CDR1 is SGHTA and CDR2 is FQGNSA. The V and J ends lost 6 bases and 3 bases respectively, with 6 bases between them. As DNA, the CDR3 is TGTGCCAGCAGGGACGACAATCAGCCCCAGCATTTT. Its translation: CASRDDNQPQHF.

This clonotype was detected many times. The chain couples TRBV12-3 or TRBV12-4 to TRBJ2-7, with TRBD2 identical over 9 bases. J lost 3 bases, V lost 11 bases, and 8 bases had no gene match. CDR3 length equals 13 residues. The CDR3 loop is CAVAGGNFYEQYF. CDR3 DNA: TGTGCCGTCGCGGGGGGGAATTTCTACGAGCAGTACTTC.

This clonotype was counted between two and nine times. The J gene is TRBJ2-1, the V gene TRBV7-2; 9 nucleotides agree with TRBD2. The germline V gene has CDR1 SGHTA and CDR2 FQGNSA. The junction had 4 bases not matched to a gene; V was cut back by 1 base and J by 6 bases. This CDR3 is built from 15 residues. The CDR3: CASSLDSGSTNEQFF. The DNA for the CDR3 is TGTGCCAGCAGCTTAGATAGCGGGAGTACCAATGAGCAGTTCTTC. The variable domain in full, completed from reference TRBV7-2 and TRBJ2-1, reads GAGVSQSPSNKVTEKGKDVELRCDPISGHTALYWYRQSLGQGLEFLIYFQGNSAPDKSGLPSDRFSAERTGGSVSTLTIQRTQQEDSAVYLCASSLDSGSTNEQFFGPGTRLTVL.

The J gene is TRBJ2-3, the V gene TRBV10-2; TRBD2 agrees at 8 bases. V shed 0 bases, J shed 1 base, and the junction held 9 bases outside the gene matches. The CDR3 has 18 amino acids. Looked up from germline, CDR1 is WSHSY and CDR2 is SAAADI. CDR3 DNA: TGCGCCAGCAGTGAGTCGGAAGAACTAGCGGAATGCACAGATACGCAGTATTTT. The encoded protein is CASSESEELAECTDTQYF.

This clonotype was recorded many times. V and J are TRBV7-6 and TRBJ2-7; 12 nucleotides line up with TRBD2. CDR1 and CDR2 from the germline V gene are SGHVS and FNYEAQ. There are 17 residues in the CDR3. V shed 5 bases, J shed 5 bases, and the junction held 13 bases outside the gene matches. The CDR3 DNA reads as TGTGCCAGCAGCCTCCCCCTAGCGGGAGGGCCGTCCAACGAGCAGTACTTC. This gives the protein CASSLPLAGGPSNEQYF.

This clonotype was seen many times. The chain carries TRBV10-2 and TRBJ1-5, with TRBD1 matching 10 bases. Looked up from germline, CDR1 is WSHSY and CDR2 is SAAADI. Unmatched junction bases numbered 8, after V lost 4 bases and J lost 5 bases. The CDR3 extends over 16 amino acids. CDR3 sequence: CASSVDRTGGYQPQHF. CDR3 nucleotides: TGCGCCAGCAGTGTGGATCGGACAGGGGGTTATCAGCCCCAGCATTTT.

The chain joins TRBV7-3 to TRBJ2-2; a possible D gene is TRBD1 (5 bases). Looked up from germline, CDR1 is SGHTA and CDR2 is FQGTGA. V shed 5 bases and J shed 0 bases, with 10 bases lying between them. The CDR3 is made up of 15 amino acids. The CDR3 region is CASSQGHPNTGELFF. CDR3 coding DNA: TGTGCCAGCAGCCAAGGACACCCGAACACCGGGGAGCTGTTTTTT.

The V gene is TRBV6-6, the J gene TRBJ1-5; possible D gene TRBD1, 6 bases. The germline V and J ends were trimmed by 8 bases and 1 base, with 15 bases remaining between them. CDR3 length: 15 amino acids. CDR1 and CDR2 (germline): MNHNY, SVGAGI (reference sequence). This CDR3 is CASGGKQGSNQPQHF. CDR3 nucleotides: TGTGCCAGCGGCGGTAAGCAGGGGAGCAATCAGCCCCAGCATTTT.

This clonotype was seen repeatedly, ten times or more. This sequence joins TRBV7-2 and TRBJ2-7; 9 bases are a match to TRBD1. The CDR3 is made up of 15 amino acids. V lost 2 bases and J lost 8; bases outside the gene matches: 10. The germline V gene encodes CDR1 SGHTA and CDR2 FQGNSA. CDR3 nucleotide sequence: TGTGCCAGCAGCTTAACCGGGACAGGGTCTGTGCAGCAGTACTTC. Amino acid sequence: CASSLTGTGSVQQYF. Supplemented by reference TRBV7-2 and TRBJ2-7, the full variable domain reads GAGVSQSPSNKVTEKGKDVELRCDPISGHTALYWYRQSLGQGLEFLIYFQGNSAPDKSGLPSDRFSAERTGGSVSTLTIQRTQQEDSAVYLCASSLTGTGSVQQYFGPGTRLTVT.

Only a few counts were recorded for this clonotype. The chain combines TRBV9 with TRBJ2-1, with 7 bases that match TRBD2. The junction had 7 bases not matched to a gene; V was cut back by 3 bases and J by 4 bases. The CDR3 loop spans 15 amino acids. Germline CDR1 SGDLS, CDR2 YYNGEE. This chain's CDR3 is CASSAQRGSYNEQFF. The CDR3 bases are TGTGCCAGCAGCGCCCAGCGGGGTAGTTACAATGAGCAGTTCTTC.

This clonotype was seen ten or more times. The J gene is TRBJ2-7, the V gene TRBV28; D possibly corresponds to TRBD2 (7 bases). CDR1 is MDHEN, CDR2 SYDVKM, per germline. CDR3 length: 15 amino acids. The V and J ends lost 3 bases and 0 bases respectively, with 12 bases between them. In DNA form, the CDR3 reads TGTGCCAGCAGTTTTCGGGGGGCGACCTCCTACGAGCAGTACTTC. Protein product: CASSFRGATSYEQYF.

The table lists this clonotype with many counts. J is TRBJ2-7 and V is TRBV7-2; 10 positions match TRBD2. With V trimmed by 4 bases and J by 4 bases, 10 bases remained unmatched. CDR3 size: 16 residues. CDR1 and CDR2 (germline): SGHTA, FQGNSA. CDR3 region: CASSWDSGTSVYEQYF. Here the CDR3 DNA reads TGTGCCAGCAGCTGGGATTCCGGGACTAGCGTATACGAGCAGTACTTC.

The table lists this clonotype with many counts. In DNA form, the CDR3 reads TGTGCCAGCAGCACCCGGACAGGGGGGAATGAAAAACTGTTTTTT. Its translation: CASSTRTGGNEKLFF. The V gene is TRBV7-8, the J gene TRBJ1-4, with 10 bases matching TRBD1. V was clipped by 5 bases and J by 5 bases; unmatched bases: 5. The CDR3 consists of 15 residues. Germline CDR1 is SGHVS and CDR2 is FQNEAQ.

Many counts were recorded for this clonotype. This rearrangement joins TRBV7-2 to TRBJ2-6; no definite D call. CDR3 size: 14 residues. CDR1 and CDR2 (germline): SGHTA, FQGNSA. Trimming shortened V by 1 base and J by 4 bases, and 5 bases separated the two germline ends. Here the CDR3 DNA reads TGTGCCAGCAGCTTAGTAGTCGGGGCCAACGTCCTGACTTTC. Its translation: CASSLVVGANVLTF.

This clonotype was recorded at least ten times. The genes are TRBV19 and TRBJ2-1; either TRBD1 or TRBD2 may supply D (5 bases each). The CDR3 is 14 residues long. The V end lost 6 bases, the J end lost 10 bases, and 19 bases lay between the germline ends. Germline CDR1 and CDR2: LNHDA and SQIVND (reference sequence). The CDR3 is CASRRSRDRWEQFF. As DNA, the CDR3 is TGTGCCAGTAGAAGATCCCGGGACCGCTGGGAGCAGTTCTTC.

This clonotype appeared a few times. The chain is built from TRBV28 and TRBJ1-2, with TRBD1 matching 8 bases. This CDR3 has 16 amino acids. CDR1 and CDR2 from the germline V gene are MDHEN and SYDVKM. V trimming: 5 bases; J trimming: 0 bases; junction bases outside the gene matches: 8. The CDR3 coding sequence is TGTGCCAGCAGTCCACGGACAGGGCTAGCTAACTATGGCTACACCTTC. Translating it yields CASSPRTGLANYGYTF.

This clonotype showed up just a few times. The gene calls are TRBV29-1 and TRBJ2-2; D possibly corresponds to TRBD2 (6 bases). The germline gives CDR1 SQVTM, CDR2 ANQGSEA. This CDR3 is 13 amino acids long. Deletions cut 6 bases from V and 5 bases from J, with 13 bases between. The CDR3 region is CSVGLGRTGELFF. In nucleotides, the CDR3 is TGCAGCGTGGGACTTGGAAGGACCGGGGAGCTGTTTTTT.

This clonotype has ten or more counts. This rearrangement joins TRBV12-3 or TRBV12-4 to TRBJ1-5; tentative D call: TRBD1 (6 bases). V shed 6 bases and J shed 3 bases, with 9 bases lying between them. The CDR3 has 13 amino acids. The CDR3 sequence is CASSRDNNQPQHF. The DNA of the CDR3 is TGTGCCAGCAGCCGGGACAACAATCAGCCCCAGCATTTT.

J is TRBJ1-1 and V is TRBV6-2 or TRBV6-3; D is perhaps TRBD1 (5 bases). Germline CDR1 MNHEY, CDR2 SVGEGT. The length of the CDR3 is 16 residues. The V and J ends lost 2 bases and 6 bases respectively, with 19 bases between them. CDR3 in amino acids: CASSYDERSGAAEAFF. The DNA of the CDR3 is TGTGCCAGCAGTTACGATGAGAGGTCCGGGGCCGCTGAAGCTTTCTTT.

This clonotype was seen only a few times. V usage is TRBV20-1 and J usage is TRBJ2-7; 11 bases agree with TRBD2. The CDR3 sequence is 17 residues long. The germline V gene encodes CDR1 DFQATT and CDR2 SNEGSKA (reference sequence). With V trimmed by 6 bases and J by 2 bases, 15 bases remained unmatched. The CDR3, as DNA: TGCAGTGCCCATCGCGGGGCGACTAGCGGGGACCCCTACGAGCAGTACTTC. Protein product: CSAHRGATSGDPYEQYF.

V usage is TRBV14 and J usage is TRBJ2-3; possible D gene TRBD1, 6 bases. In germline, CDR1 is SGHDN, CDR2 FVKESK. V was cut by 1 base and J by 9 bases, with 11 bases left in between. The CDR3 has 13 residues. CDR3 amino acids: CASSQVGGQTQYF. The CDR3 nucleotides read TGTGCCAGCAGCCAAGTTGGGGGCCAGACGCAGTATTTT.

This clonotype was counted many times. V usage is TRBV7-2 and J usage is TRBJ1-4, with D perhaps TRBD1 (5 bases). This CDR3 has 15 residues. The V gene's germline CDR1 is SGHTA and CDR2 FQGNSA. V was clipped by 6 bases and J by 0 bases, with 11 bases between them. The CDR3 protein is CASRKGRTTNEKLFF. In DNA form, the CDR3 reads TGTGCCAGCAGGAAGGGGAGAACAACTAATGAAAAACTGTTTTTT.

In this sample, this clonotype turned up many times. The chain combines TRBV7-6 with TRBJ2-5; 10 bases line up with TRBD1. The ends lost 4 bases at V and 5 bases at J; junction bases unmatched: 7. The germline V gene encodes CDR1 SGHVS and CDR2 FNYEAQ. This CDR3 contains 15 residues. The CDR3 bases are TGTGCCAGCAGCTCGGGACAGGGGACGGGGGAGACCCAGTACTTC. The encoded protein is CASSSGQGTGETQYF. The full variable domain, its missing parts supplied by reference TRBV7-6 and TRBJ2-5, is GAGVSQSPRYKVTKRGQDVALRCDPISGHVSLYWYRQALGQGPEFLTYFNYEAQQDKSGLPNDRFSAERPEGSISTLTIQRTEQRDSAMYRCASSSGQGTGETQYFGPGTRLLVL.

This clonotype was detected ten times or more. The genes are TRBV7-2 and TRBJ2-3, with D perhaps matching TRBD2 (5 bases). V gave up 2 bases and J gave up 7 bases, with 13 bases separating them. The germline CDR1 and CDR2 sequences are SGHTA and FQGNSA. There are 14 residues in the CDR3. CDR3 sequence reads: CASSLPQTRHTQYF. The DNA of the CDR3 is TGTGCCAGCAGCTTACCTCAAACTAGGCATACGCAGTATTTT.

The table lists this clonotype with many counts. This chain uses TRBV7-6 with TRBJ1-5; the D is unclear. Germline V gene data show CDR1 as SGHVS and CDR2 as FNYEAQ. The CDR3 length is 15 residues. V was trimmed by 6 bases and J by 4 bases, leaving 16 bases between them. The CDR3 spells CASRQSDSLNQPQHF. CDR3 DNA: TGTGCCAGCAGGCAATCGGATTCTTTGAATCAGCCCCAGCATTTT.